Listed here is a single T cell receptor beta chain. In the original processing: Reference gene primer amplification gave nucleated cell count estimates. The protocol was immunoSEQ multiplex PCR, while the TCRdb copy is restricted to in-frame clones and leaves out a portion. The V and J calls and the clone size are those of that table, but D and trimming were determined from the DNA. This repertoire shows about 54,000 clones, around 87% found once; its top ten account for under 9%. This entry belongs to a study of blood T cell repertoires in COVID-19. Study overall: Whether acute or convalescent, the COVID-19 samples came from the United States, Italy and Spain.

CDR1 is MNHEY, CDR2 SVGEGT, per germline. The V and J ends lost 1 base and 2 bases, in that order; junction bases with no gene match: 4. The CDR3 is 15 residues long. This receptor was taken from a man between 45 and 60 years old with active COVID-19. The genes are TRBV6-2 or TRBV6-3 and TRBJ2-7; 8 bases are shared with TRBD1. Sequencing used peripheral blood. CDR3 coding DNA: TGTGCCAGCAGTTACTTGGACAGGGACCCCTACGAGCAGTACTTC. As protein: CASSYLDRDPYEQYF.